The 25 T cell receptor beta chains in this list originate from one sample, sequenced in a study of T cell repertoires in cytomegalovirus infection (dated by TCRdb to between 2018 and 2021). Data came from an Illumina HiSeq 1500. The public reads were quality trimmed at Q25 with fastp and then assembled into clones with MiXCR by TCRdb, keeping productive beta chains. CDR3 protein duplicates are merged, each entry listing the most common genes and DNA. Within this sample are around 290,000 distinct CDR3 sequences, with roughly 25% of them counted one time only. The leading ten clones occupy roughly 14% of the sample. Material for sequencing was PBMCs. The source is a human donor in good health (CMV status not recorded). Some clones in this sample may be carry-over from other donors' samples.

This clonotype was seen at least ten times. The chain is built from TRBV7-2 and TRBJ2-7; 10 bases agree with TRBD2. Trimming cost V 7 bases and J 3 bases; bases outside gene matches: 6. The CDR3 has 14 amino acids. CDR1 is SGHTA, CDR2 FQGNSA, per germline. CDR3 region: CASNRLAGHYEQYF. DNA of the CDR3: TGTGCCAGCAATCGACTAGCGGGCCACTACGAGCAGTACTTC.

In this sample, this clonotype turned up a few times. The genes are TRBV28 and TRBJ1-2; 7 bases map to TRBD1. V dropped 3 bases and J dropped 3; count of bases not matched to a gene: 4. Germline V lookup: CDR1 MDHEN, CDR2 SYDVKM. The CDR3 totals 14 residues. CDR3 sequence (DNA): TGTGCCAGCAGTTTCACGACAGGGTACTATGGCTACACCTTC. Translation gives CASSFTTGYYGYTF.

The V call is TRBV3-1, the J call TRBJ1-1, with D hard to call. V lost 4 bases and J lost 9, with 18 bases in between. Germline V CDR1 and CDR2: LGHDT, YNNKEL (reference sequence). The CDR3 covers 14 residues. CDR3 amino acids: CASSPPLDKKQAFF. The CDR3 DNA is TGTGCCAGCAGCCCGCCCCTTGACAAGAAACAAGCTTTCTTT.

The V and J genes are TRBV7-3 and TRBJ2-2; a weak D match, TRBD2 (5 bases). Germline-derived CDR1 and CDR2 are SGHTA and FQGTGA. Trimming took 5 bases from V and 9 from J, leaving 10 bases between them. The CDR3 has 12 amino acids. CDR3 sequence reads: CASSPTGRELFF. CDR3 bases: TGTGCCAGCAGCCCAACGGGGAGGGAGCTGTTTTTT.

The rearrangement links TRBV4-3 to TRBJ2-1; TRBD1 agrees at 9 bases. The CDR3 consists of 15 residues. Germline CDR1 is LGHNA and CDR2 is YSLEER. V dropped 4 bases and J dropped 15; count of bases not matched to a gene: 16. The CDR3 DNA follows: TGCGCCAGCAGCCCACAGGACAGGGGCCGGACAGTGCTGTTCTTC. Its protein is CASSPQDRGRTVLFF.

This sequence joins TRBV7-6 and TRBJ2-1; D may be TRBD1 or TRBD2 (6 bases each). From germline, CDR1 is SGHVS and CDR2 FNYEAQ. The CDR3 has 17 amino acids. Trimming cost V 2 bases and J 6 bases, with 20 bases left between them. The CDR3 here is CASSLRYRGSGSNEQFF. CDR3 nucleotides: TGTGCCAGCAGCTTAAGGTATAGGGGGAGCGGGTCCAATGAGCAGTTCTTC.

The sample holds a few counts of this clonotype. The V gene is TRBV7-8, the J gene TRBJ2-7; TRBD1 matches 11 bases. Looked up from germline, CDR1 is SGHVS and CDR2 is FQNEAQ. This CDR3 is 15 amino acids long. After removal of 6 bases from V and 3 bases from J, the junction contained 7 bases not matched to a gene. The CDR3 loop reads CASSRTDRGLYEQYF. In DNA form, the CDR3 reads TGTGCCAGCAGTCGAACGGACAGGGGGCTCTACGAGCAGTACTTC.

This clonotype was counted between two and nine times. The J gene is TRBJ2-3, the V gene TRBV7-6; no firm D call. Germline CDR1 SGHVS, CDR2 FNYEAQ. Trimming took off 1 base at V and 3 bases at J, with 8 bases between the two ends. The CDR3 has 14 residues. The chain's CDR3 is CASSLGDGTDTQYF. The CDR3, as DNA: TGTGCCAGCAGCTTAGGAGATGGAACAGATACGCAGTATTTT.

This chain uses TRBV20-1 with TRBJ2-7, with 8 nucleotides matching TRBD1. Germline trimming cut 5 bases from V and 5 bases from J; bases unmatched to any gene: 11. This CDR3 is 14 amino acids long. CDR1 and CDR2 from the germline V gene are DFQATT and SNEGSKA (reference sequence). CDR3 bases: TGCAGTGCTCCCGCACGGACAGGGCTCGACGAGCAGTACTTC. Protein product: CSAPARTGLDEQYF.

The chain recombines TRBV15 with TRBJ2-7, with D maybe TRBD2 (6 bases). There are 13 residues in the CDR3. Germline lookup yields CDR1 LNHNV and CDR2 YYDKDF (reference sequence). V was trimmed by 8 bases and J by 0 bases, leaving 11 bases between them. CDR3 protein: CATAKGLSYEQYF. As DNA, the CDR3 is TGTGCCACCGCTAAGGGACTCTCCTACGAGCAGTACTTC.

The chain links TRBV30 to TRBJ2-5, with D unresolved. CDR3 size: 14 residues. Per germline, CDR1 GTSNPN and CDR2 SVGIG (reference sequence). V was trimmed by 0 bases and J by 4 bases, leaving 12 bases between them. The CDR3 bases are TGTGCCTGGAGTGTACCTAGGGTGAGAGAGACCCAGTACTTC. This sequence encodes CAWSVPRVRETQYF.

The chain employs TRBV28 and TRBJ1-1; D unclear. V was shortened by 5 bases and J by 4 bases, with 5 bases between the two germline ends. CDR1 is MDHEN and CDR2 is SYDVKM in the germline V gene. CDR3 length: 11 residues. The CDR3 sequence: CASSVPTEAFF. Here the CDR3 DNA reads TGTGCCAGCAGTGTGCCCACTGAAGCTTTCTTT.

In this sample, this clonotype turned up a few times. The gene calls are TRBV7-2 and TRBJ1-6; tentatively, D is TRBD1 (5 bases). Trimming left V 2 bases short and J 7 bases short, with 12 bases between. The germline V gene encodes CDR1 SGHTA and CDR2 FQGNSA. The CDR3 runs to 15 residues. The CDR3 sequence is CASSLLGTVNSPLHF. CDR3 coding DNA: TGTGCCAGCAGCTTACTAGGGACGGTGAATTCACCCCTCCACTTT.

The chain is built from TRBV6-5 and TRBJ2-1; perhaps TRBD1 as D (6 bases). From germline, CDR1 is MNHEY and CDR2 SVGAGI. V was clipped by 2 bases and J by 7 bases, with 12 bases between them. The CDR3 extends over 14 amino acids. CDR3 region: CASSYAHQGNEQFF. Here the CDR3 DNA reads TGTGCCAGCAGTTACGCACACCAGGGGAATGAGCAGTTCTTC.

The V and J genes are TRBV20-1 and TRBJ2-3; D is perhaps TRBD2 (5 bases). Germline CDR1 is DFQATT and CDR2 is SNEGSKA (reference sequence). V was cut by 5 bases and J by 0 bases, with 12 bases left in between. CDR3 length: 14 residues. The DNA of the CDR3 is TGCAGTGCTTCGGACCAGCGGAGCACAGATACGCAGTATTTT. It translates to CSASDQRSTDTQYF.

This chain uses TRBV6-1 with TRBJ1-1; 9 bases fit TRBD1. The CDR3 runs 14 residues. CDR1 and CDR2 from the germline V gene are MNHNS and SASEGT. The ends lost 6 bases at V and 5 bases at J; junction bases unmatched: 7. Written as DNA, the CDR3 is TGTGCCAGCAGGAAGACAGGGGGGTGGACTGAAGCTTTCTTT. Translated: CASRKTGGWTEAFF.

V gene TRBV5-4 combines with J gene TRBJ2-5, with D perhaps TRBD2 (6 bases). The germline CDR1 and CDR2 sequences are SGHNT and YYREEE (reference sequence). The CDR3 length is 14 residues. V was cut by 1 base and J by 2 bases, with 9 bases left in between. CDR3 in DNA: TGTGCCAGCAGCTTGTGGGCGGGGCAAGAGACCCAGTACTTC. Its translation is CASSLWAGQETQYF.

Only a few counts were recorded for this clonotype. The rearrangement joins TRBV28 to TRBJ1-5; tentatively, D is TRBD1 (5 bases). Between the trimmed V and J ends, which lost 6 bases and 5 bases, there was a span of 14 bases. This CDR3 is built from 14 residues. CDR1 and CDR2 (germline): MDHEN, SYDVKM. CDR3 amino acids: CASSLVGGHQPQHF. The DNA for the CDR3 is TGTGCCAGCAGCCTGGTGGGGGGTCATCAGCCCCAGCATTTT.

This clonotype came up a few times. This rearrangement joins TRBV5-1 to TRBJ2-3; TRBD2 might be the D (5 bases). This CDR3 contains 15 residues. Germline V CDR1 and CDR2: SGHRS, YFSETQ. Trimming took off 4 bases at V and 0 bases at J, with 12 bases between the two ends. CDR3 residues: CASSEGPSSTDTQYF. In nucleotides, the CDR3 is TGCGCCAGCAGCGAGGGCCCCTCTAGCACAGATACGCAGTATTTT.

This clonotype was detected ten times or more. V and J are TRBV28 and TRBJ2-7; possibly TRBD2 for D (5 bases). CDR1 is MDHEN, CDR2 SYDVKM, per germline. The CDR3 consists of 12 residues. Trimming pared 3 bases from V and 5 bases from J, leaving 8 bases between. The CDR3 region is CASSFIGDEQYF. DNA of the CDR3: TGTGCCAGCAGTTTTATCGGGGACGAGCAGTACTTC. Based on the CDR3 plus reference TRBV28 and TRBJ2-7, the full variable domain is DVKVTQSSRYLVKRTGEKVFLECVQDMDHENMFWYRQDPGLGLRLIYFSYDVKMKEKGDIPEGYSVSREKKERFSLILESASTNQTSMYLCASSFIGDEQYFGPGTRLTVT.

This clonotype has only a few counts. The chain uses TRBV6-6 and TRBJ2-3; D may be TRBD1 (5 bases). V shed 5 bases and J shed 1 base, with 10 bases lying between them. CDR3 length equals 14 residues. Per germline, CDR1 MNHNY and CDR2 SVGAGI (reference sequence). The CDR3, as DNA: TGTGCCAGCAGTAGGGGCGGAGGCACAGATACGCAGTATTTT. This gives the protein CASSRGGGTDTQYF.

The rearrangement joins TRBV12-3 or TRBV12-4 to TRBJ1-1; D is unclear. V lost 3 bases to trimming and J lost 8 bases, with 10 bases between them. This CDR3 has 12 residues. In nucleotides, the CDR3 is TGTGCCAGCAGTTTTTGGAACCTGGAAGCTTTCTTT. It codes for CASSFWNLEAFF.

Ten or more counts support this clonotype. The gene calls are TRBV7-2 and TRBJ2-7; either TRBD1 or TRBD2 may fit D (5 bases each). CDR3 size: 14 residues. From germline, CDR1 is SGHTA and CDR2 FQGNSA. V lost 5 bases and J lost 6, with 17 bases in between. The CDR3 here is CASSPVGVVPEQYF. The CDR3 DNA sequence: TGTGCCAGCAGCCCGGTGGGGGTAGTCCCCGAGCAGTACTTC. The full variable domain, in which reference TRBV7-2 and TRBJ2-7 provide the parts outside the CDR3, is GAGVSQSPSNKVTEKGKDVELRCDPISGHTALYWYRQSLGQGLEFLIYFQGNSAPDKSGLPSDRFSAERTGGSVSTLTIQRTQQEDSAVYLCASSPVGVVPEQYFGPGTRLTVT.

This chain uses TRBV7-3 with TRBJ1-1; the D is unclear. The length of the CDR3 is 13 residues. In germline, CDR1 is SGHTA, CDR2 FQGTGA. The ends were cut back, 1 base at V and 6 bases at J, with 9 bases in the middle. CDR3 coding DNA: TGTGCCAGCAGCTTAAGGTCTGACGCTGAAGCTTTCTTT. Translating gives CASSLRSDAEAFF.

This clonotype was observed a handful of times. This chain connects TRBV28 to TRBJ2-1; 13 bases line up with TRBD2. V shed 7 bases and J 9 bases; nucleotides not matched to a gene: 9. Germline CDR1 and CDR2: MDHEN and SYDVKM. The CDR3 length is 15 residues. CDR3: CASTVTSGRRFEQFF. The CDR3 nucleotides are TGTGCCAGCACCGTGACTAGCGGGAGGAGGTTTGAGCAGTTCTTC.